This T cell receptor (beta chain) was sequenced during a study of cytomegalovirus exposure and HLA in healthy donors. 60 Vbeta and 13 Jbeta primers were used in PCR. TCRdb keeps only in-frame clones here, not all; method: immunoSEQ multiplex PCR. The sample shows fewer than 300,000 clones, around 80% of them seen only once. This TCR was sampled from a girl aged 2-15 years in good health and CMV-seronegative. The sequencing input was PBMCs.

The CDR3 bases are TGTGCCAGCTCGCCCGTAGCGGGGGGCACAGATACGCAGTATTTT. It translates to CASSPVAGGTDTQYF. The chain joins TRBV6-6 to TRBJ2-3; 9 nucleotides line up with TRBD2. The CDR3 covers 15 residues. J gave up 1 base and V 8 bases, and 7 bases lay outside the gene matches. Germline assignment: CDR1 MNHNY and CDR2 SVGAGI (reference sequence).